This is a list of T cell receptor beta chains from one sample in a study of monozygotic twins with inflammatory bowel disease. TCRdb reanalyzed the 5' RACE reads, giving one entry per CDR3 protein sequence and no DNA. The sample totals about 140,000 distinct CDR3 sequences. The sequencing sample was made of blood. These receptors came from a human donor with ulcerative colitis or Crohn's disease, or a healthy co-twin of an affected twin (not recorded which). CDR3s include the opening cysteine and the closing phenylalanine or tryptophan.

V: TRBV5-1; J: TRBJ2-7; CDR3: CASSFTGVGNEQYF
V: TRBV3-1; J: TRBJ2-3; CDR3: CASSQDWDPKDTQYF
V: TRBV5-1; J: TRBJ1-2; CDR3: CASSPGTGGEYGYTF
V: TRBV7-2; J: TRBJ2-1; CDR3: CASSPDRGAYNEQFF
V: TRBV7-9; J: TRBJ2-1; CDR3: CASSLGSGGPGEQFF
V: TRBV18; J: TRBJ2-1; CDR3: CASSLGQGRANEQFF
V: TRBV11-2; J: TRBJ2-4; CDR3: CASSPLRGGPGPKNIQYF
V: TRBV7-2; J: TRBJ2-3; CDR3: CASSPRFQGVTQYF
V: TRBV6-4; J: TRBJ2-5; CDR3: CASSDSTSGGAETQYF
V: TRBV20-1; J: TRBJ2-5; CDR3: CSALPLTGQETQYF
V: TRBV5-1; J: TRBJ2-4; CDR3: CASSSTSGGENIQYF
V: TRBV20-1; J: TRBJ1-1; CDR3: CSAKTGYSLNTEAFF
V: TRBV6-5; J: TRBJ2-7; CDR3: CASSYSLRGTTYEQYF
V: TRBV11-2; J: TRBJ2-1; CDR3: CASSPPRVAGGPRSSYNEQFF
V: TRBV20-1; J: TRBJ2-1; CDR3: CLSGGSANGEQFF
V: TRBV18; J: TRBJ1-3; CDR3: CASSRGNSGNTIYF
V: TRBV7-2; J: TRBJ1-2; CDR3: CASSSSGQPNYGYTF
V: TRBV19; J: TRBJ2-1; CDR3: CASKGDMGNEQFF
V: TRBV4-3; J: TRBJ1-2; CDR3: CASSQDLVSSGSSIGYTF
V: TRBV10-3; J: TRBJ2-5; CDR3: CAITRTGAVETQYF
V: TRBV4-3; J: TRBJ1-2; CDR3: CASSQELDRGPDYGYTF
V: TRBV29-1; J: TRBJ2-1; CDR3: CSVADPGQDWAFYNEQFF
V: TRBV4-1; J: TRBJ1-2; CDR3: CASSQDSPLGYGYTF
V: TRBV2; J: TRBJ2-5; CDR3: CASSDRGQTQETQYF
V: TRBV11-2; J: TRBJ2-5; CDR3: CASSYRDYQETQYF
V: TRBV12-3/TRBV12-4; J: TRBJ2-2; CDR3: CASSRNTGELFF
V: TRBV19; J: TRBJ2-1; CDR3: CASVARDTSGNEQFF
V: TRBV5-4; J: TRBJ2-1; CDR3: CASSSGDGGQQFF
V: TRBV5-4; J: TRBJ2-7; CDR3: CASSLYGGPYEQYF
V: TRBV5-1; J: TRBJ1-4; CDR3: CASSLARIGEGEKLFF
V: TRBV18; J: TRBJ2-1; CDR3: CASSLSYEQFF
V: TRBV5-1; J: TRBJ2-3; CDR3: CASSVTTGVFTDTQYF
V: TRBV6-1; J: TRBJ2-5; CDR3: CASSASFSETQYF
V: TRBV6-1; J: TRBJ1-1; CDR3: CASSEAENTEAFF
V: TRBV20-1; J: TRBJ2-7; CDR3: CSANEYYEQYF
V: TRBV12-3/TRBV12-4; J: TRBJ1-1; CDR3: CASTLQGSEAFF
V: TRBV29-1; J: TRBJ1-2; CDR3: CSVEDIKGTDF
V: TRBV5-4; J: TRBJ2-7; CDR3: CASSPERGYQYF
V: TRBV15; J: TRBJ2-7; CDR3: CATSRFASGGLYEQYF
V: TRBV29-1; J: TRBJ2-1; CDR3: CSGGSYNEQFF
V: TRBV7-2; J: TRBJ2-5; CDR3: CASSLESGWQETQYF
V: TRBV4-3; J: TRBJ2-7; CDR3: CASSQDDRGWSYEQYF
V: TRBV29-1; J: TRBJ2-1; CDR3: CSVVRGQGFGEQFF
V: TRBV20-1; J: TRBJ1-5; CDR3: CSAVLRQGAWSNQPQHF
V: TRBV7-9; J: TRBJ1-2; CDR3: CASSLVEGYSYGYTF
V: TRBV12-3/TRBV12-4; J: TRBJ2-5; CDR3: CASSLPTPGRKTQYF
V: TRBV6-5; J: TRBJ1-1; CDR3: CASSYDRNTEAFF
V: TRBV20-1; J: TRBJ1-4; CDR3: CSARASPRTGRGEKLFF
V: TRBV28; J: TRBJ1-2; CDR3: CASSVLQGASGYGYTF
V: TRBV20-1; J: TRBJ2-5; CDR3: CSATIAGGVETQYF
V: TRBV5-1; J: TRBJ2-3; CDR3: CASSYEGDTQYF
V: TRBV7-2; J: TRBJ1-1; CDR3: CASSFRDIRTEAFF
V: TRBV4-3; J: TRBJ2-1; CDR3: CASSQGGQQIYNEQFF